What follows are 32 T cell receptor beta chains derived from one specimen sequenced in a study of vaccination and CD4 T cells after COVID-19. Oncomine TCR Beta short-read sequencing was applied to DNA from cultured CD4+ T cells. MiXCR, applied by TCRdb to the PCR reads, yields one record per CDR3 protein. The repertoire includes over 13,000 distinct CDR3 sequences, roughly 51% of them detected once, and 13% sits in the top ten. These receptors lack a known antigen. Treatment denoted: approximately 11-day PBMC culture with coronavirus spike peptide pools or control peptides (ViraFEST assay). Material: CD4+ T cells from blood, cultured in vitro. The receptors stem from a human donor who had recovered from COVID-19.

The chain carries TRBV7-2 and TRBJ2-7, with D perhaps matching TRBD1 (6 bases). The CDR3 runs to 16 residues. V lost 0 bases and J 0 bases, leaving 12 bases between the germline ends. CDR1 is SGHTA and CDR2 is FQGNSA in the germline V gene. CDR3 residues: CASSLAPGASSYEQYF. For the CDR3, the DNA is TGTGCCAGCAGCTTAGCCCCAGGGGCAAGCTCCTACGAGCAGTACTTC.

The V call is TRBV15, the J call TRBJ2-5; the match to TRBD2 covers 7 bases. Germline V CDR1 and CDR2: LNHNV, YYDKDF (reference sequence). The V segment lost 3 bases and the J segment 3 bases; nucleotides outside the gene matches: 10. The CDR3 contains 16 residues. CDR3 nucleotide sequence: TGTGCCACCAGCAGGACCGTTTGGGGGGGAGAAGAGACCCAGTACTTC. This encodes CATSRTVWGGEETQYF.

This rearrangement joins TRBV24-1 to TRBJ2-2; 8 positions match TRBD2. V dropped 7 bases and J dropped 3; count of bases not matched to a gene: 6. CDR1 is KGHDR and CDR2 is SFDVKD in the germline V gene. The CDR3 length is 15 residues. The chain's CDR3 is CATRAGTRDTGELFF. The DNA for the CDR3 is TGTGCCACCAGAGCCGGGACTAGGGACACCGGGGAGCTGTTTTTT.

This chain links TRBV20-1 with TRBJ1-3; tentative D call: TRBD1 (5 bases). Per germline, CDR1 DFQATT and CDR2 SNEGSKA (reference sequence). The CDR3 is 12 amino acids. V shed 6 bases and J shed 4 bases, with 10 bases lying between them. CDR3 amino acids: CSAWGWGNTIYF. The DNA of the CDR3 is TGCAGTGCCTGGGGGTGGGGAAACACCATATATTTT.

CDR3 sequence (DNA): TGTGCCAGCAGTTACTCAGAAAGCGGGAGGGCCCGGGAGCAGTACTTC. It translates to CASSYSESGRAREQYF. The chain carries TRBV6-5 and TRBJ2-7; 10 bases fit TRBD2. Trimming at V came to 0 bases and at J to 7 bases, leaving 9 bases not matched to a gene. This CDR3 spans 16 amino acids. Germline CDR1 reads MNHEY; CDR2 reads SVGAGI.

This sequence joins TRBV6-2 or TRBV6-3 and TRBJ1-3; the match to TRBD1 covers 8 bases. This CDR3 comprises 15 residues. Germline lookup yields CDR1 MNHEY and CDR2 SVGEGT. Trimming at V came to 6 bases and at J to 3 bases, leaving 7 bases not matched to a gene. The CDR3 region is CASRVDRGVGNTIYF. In DNA, the CDR3 is TGTGCCAGCAGAGTCGACAGGGGCGTTGGAAACACCATATATTTT.

V and J are TRBV19 and TRBJ1-2; a possible D gene is TRBD1 (5 bases). The germline CDR1 and CDR2 sequences are LNHDA and SQIVND (reference sequence). The CDR3 spans 13 residues. V lost 5 bases and J lost 4, with 11 bases in between. The CDR3: CASSPRTLYGYTF. As DNA, the CDR3 is TGTGCCAGTAGTCCACGGACACTCTATGGCTACACCTTC.

The CDR3 loop is CASSWKPLAGGSTDTQYF. In nucleotides, the CDR3 is TGCGCCAGCAGCTGGAAACCACTAGCGGGAGGCAGCACAGATACGCAGTATTTT. The gene calls are TRBV5-1 and TRBJ2-3, with 12 bases aligning to TRBD2. CDR1 is SGHRS and CDR2 is YFSETQ in the germline V gene. There are 18 residues in the CDR3. V dropped 3 bases and J dropped 0; count of bases not matched to a gene: 8.

J is TRBJ1-5 and V is TRBV7-2; 8 bases line up with TRBD1. CDR1 is SGHTA, CDR2 FQGNSA, per germline. The CDR3 consists of 16 residues. Germline trimming cut 0 bases from V and 6 bases from J; bases unmatched to any gene: 7. This CDR3 is CASSLASGTGRQPQHF. The CDR3 coding sequence is TGTGCCAGCAGCTTAGCGAGCGGGACAGGCCGTCAGCCCCAGCATTTT.

The V call is TRBV10-3, the J call TRBJ2-3; 11 nucleotides line up with TRBD2. The germline V gene has CDR1 ENHRY and CDR2 SYGVKD. The junction had 3 bases not matched to a gene; V was cut back by 10 bases and J by 0 bases. The CDR3 is 14 residues long. CDR3 region: CATRTSGSTDTQYF. CDR3 DNA sequence: TGTGCCACCCGGACTAGCGGGAGCACAGATACGCAGTATTTT.

This clonotype was detected a few times. The chain employs TRBV7-6 and TRBJ2-7, with TRBD2 matching 9 bases. Trimming at V came to 0 bases and at J to 3 bases, leaving 3 bases not matched to a gene. CDR1 and CDR2 from the germline V gene are SGHVS and FNYEAQ. CDR3 length: 15 residues. The CDR3 sequence is CASSLAAGGSYEQYF. The DNA of the CDR3 is TGTGCCAGCAGCTTAGCTGCGGGGGGGAGCTACGAGCAGTACTTC.

The chain joins TRBV7-2 to TRBJ1-6; TRBD1 matches 8 bases. The germline CDR1 and CDR2 sequences are SGHTA and FQGNSA. V was clipped by 5 bases and J by 9 bases; unmatched bases: 12. This CDR3 region has 16 residues. The CDR3 coding sequence is TGTGCCAGCAGCCCAGGGGGGGGGGACAGGACTTCACCCCTCCACTTT. This translates into CASSPGGGDRTSPLHF.

The rearrangement joins TRBV15 to TRBJ2-1; TRBD2 agrees at 7 bases. After removal of 6 bases from V and 9 bases from J, the junction contained 11 bases not matched to a gene. The germline gives CDR1 LNHNV, CDR2 YYDKDF (reference sequence). The CDR3 is 14 residues long. This CDR3 reads CATSGERERREQFF. The CDR3 DNA follows: TGTGCCACCAGTGGTGAGCGGGAACGACGTGAGCAGTTCTTC. The variable domain in full, with the rest retrieved from reference TRBV15 and TRBJ2-1, is DAMVIQNPRYQVTQFGKPVTLSCSQTLNHNVMYWYQQKSSQAPKLLFHYYDKDFNNEADTPDNFQSRRPNTSFCFLDIRSPGLGDTAMYLCATSGERERREQFFGPGTRLTVL.

The CDR3 sequence is CASSIGGRLNTEAFF. CDR3 DNA: TGTGCCAGTAGTATCGGGGGGCGGCTAAACACTGAAGCTTTCTTT. V and J are TRBV19 and TRBJ1-1, with D perhaps matching TRBD1 (6 bases). This CDR3 contains 15 residues. Germline V lookup: CDR1 LNHDA, CDR2 SQIVND (reference sequence). V lost 3 bases, J lost 2 bases, and 13 bases lay in between.

The chain has TRBV28 and TRBJ1-3, with TRBD1 identical over 8 bases. CDR1 MDHEN and CDR2 SYDVKM come from the germline V gene. V dropped 5 bases and J dropped 3; count of bases not matched to a gene: 9. The CDR3 contains 16 residues. CDR3 in DNA: TGTGCCAGCAGTGGGGTTGACAGGGGAAGTGGAAACACCATATATTTT. Translation gives CASSGVDRGSGNTIYF. Looking up the rest from reference TRBV28 and TRBJ1-3 gives the full variable domain: DVKVTQSSRYLVKRTGEKVFLECVQDMDHENMFWYRQDPGLGLRLIYFSYDVKMKEKGDIPEGYSVSREKKERFSLILESASTNQTSMYLCASSGVDRGSGNTIYFGEGSWLTVV.

The chain has TRBV30 and TRBJ1-2; 10 nucleotides match TRBD1. Germline trimming cut 2 bases from V and 10 bases from J; bases unmatched to any gene: 7. This CDR3 is 13 amino acids long. Germline lookup yields CDR1 GTSNPN and CDR2 SVGIG (reference sequence). CDR3 DNA: TGTGCCTGGAGTACGGACAGGGGGAATTACTACACCTTC. It codes for CAWSTDRGNYYTF.

This clonotype has a handful of counts. V and J are TRBV7-2 and TRBJ1-6; D not resolved. The CDR3 runs 17 residues. Trimming stripped 0 bases from V and 6 bases from J, with 15 bases between. Germline CDR1 and CDR2: SGHTA and FQGNSA. CDR3 sequence: CASSLAPPDLGNSPLHF. As DNA, the CDR3 is TGTGCCAGCAGCTTAGCACCCCCAGACCTGGGTAATTCACCCCTCCACTTT.

This clonotype was picked up a small number of times. The chain employs TRBV7-2 and TRBJ1-2; tentative D call: TRBD1 (6 bases). CDR1 and CDR2 (germline): SGHTA, FQGNSA. Trimming stripped 4 bases from V and 7 bases from J, with 16 bases between. The CDR3 is 14 residues long. The CDR3 nucleotides read TGTGCCAGCAGCTCCTCGAGGGGGGGAACTGGCTACACCTTC. It translates to CASSSSRGGTGYTF.

This clonotype has just a few counts. The J gene is TRBJ1-3, the V gene TRBV27; TRBD1 is a possible D gene (6 bases). V lost 6 bases and J 4 bases, leaving 13 bases between the germline ends. This CDR3 is 14 amino acids long. CDR1 is MNHEY and CDR2 is SMNVEV in the germline V gene (reference sequence). CDR3 residues: CASRAGTIGNTIYF. The CDR3 DNA reads as TGTGCCAGCAGAGCCGGGACAATCGGAAACACCATATATTTT.

This chain uses TRBV7-2 with TRBJ1-5; perhaps TRBD1 as D (5 bases). The CDR3 has 18 amino acids. Germline-derived CDR1 and CDR2 are SGHTA and FQGNSA. Trimming left V 5 bases short and J 2 bases short, with 22 bases between. The CDR3 protein is CASSQYPKGMRGNQPQHF. The CDR3 nucleotides read TGTGCCAGCAGCCAATACCCTAAGGGGATGCGCGGCAATCAGCCCCAGCATTTT. Supplemented by reference TRBV7-2 and TRBJ1-5, the full variable domain reads GAGVSQSPSNKVTEKGKDVELRCDPISGHTALYWYRQSLGQGLEFLIYFQGNSAPDKSGLPSDRFSAERTGGSVSTLTIQRTQQEDSAVYLCASSQYPKGMRGNQPQHFGDGTRLSIL.

The chain is built from TRBV19 and TRBJ1-5; D is perhaps TRBD1 (5 bases). This CDR3 is built from 14 residues. The germline CDR1 and CDR2 sequences are LNHDA and SQIVND (reference sequence). The V end lost 4 bases, the J end lost 4 bases, and 11 bases lay between the germline ends. CDR3 loop: CASSNGAANQPQHF. In DNA form, the CDR3 reads TGTGCCAGTAGTAACGGGGCAGCTAATCAGCCCCAGCATTTT. The variable domain in full, completed from reference TRBV19 and TRBJ1-5, reads DGGITQSPKYLFRKEGQNVTLSCEQNLNHDAMYWYRQDPGQGLRLIYYSQIVNDFQKGDIAEGYSVSREKKESFPLTVTSAQKNPTAFYLCASSNGAANQPQHFGDGTRLSIL.

The chain links TRBV19 to TRBJ2-7, with TRBD1 matching 8 bases. Germline-derived CDR1 and CDR2 are LNHDA and SQIVND (reference sequence). Germline trimming cut 6 bases from V and 6 bases from J; bases unmatched to any gene: 13. The CDR3 covers 15 residues. The CDR3 loop reads CASRQRDQGAGEQYF. The CDR3 region has the DNA TGTGCCAGTAGGCAAAGAGATCAGGGGGCGGGCGAGCAGTACTTC.

V gene TRBV7-2 combines with J gene TRBJ2-7; 8 bases agree with TRBD1. Looked up from germline, CDR1 is SGHTA and CDR2 is FQGNSA. The ends lost 4 bases at V and 3 bases at J; junction bases unmatched: 8. The CDR3 runs to 15 residues. CDR3 sequence reads: CASSSSGDRNYEQYF. DNA of the CDR3: TGTGCCAGCAGCTCTTCCGGGGACAGGAACTACGAGCAGTACTTC.

The chain combines TRBV20-1 with TRBJ2-3; 7 bases align to TRBD1. CDR3 length: 17 residues. Germline CDR1 DFQATT, CDR2 SNEGSKA (reference sequence). J gave up 2 bases and V 3 bases, and 14 bases lay outside the gene matches. The CDR3 region has the DNA TGCAGTGCTAGTCCGCTGGGACAGTTTTTCGTCACAGATACGCAGTATTTT. It encodes CSASPLGQFFVTDTQYF.

This chain connects TRBV7-2 to TRBJ1-2, with a weak D call TRBD1 (6 bases). V lost 3 bases, J lost 0 bases, and 14 bases lay in between. The CDR3 extends over 16 amino acids. In germline, CDR1 is SGHTA, CDR2 FQGNSA. CDR3 sequence: CASSLGRTASNYGYTF. In DNA form, the CDR3 reads TGTGCCAGCAGCTTGGGCAGGACAGCTTCTAACTATGGCTACACCTTC. The entire variable domain, with the rest obtained from reference TRBV7-2 and TRBJ1-2, is as follows: GAGVSQSPSNKVTEKGKDVELRCDPISGHTALYWYRQSLGQGLEFLIYFQGNSAPDKSGLPSDRFSAERTGGSVSTLTIQRTQQEDSAVYLCASSLGRTASNYGYTFGSGTRLTVV.

This chain links TRBV21-1 with TRBJ1-1. TRBV21-1 is assigned pseudogene status. The CDR3 is made up of 11 amino acids. CDR3 in amino acids: CASSKARHIFF. The DNA of the CDR3 is TGTGCCAGCAGCAAAGCGCGACATATTTTCTTT.

This clonotype has more than one count but fewer than ten. Here the CDR3 reads CASSPGNLNYGYTF. CDR3 nucleotides: TGTGCCAGCTCACCAGGGAACCTTAACTATGGCTACACCTTC. This chain joins TRBV18 and TRBJ1-2; D is ambiguous. The CDR3 sequence is 14 residues long. Trimming stripped 2 bases from V and 1 base from J, with 8 bases between. Germline-derived CDR1 and CDR2 are KGHSH and LQKENI.

This clonotype was observed once. V is TRBV7-2 and J is TRBJ1-3, with 7 bases aligning to TRBD1. Germline loops: CDR1 SGHTA, CDR2 FQGNSA. V was pared by 5 bases and J by 4 bases, with 11 bases of the junction left unmatched. The CDR3 contains 16 residues. CDR3 residues: CASSPVGGGPGNTIYF. CDR3 bases: TGTGCCAGCAGCCCCGTGGGAGGGGGCCCGGGAAACACCATATATTTT.

The V and J genes are TRBV5-6 and TRBJ2-2; D unresolved. Germline V gene lookup returns CDR1 SGHDT and CDR2 YYEEEE. V lost 4 bases to trimming and J lost 8 bases, with 12 bases between them. The CDR3 loop spans 13 amino acids. The CDR3 sequence is CASSRIPGGELFF. The DNA for the CDR3 is TGTGCCAGCAGCCGGATCCCTGGGGGGGAGCTGTTTTTT.

This clonotype has only a few counts. The chain employs TRBV6-2 or TRBV6-3 and TRBJ2-7, with D tentatively TRBD1 (6 bases). Germline loops: CDR1 MNHEY, CDR2 SVGEGT. This CDR3 region has 15 residues. V lost 5 bases, J lost 0 bases, and 14 bases lay in between. CDR3 coding DNA: TGTGCCAGCAGTCCAGGGCCAGGGGCCTCCTACGAGCAGTACTTC. It encodes CASSPGPGASYEQYF.

J is TRBJ1-1 and V is TRBV2; a possible D gene is TRBD1 (6 bases). The CDR3 length is 16 residues. Per the germline V gene, CDR1 is SNHLY and CDR2 is FYNNEI. V was trimmed by 3 bases and J by 0 bases, leaving 14 bases between them. CDR3 protein: CASSDTGYTMNTEAFF. In DNA, the CDR3 is TGTGCCAGCAGTGATACAGGGTATACCATGAACACTGAAGCTTTCTTT.

There are a few counts of this clonotype. This rearrangement joins TRBV7-2 to TRBJ1-2; perhaps TRBD1 as D (6 bases). From germline, CDR1 is SGHTA and CDR2 FQGNSA. V was pared by 5 bases and J by 4 bases, with 11 bases between. The CDR3 has 13 amino acids. This chain's CDR3 is CASSADRPYGYTF. DNA for the CDR3: TGTGCCAGCAGCGCAGACAGGCCCTATGGCTACACCTTC.